These 24 T cell receptor beta chains were sequenced from one sample in a study of technical replicates of blood from a few donors. Repertoires were generated with immunoSEQ multiplex PCR, while TCRdb's copy carries only in-frame clones and drops some. This sample has 75,000 to 90,000 clones, with over 90% found just once. The sequencing sample was made of T cells isolated from PBMCs. Receptor source: a human donor in good health.

This chain links TRBV11-2 with TRBJ1-1, with D unclear. The CDR3 covers 16 residues. The V gene's germline CDR1 is SGHAT and CDR2 FQNNGV. Trimming stripped 0 bases from V and 4 bases from J, with 15 bases between. CDR3 sequence: CASSLEGWLLGTEAFF. CDR3 nucleotide sequence: TGTGCCAGCAGCTTAGAAGGGTGGTTACTAGGCACTGAAGCTTTCTTT.

Concerning this clone: Other DNA sequences in the sample encode the same CDR3. This chain uses TRBV18 with TRBJ2-7; TRBD1 aligns across 10 bases. Losses at the gene ends were 3 bases for V and 2 bases for J; bases not matched to a gene: 1. The CDR3 has 14 amino acids. CDR1 is KGHSH, CDR2 LQKENI, per germline. In DNA form, the CDR3 reads TGTGCCAGCTCACCTGGACAGGGGGCCTACGAGCAGTACTTC. It encodes CASSPGQGAYEQYF.

The chain joins TRBV5-4 to TRBJ2-3; no clear D. V was trimmed by 5 bases and J by 6 bases, leaving 10 bases between them. CDR3 size: 12 residues. Germline CDR1 SGHNT, CDR2 YYREEE (reference sequence). This CDR3 reads CASRLDADTQYF. The CDR3 DNA reads TGTGCCAGCAGGTTAGATGCGGATACGCAGTATTTT.

The rearrangement uses TRBV5-1 and TRBJ2-3; 8 nucleotides agree with TRBD1. The trim removed 3 bases at V and 6 bases at J, leaving 6 bases unmatched. This CDR3 is built from 14 residues. The V gene's germline CDR1 is SGHRS and CDR2 YFSETQ. The CDR3 nucleotides are TGCGCCAGCAGCTCGGGACAGGAATACGATACGCAGTATTTT. Translated, it gives CASSSGQEYDTQYF.

The V call is TRBV6-5, the J call TRBJ2-7; TRBD1 agrees at 12 bases. The ends lost 0 bases at V and 3 bases at J; junction bases unmatched: 3. The CDR3 is 16 residues long. Germline V lookup: CDR1 MNHEY, CDR2 SVGAGI. CDR3: CASSYSWDRGLYEQYF. Here the CDR3 DNA reads TGTGCCAGCAGTTACTCCTGGGACAGGGGGCTCTACGAGCAGTACTTC.

The chain recombines TRBV5-4 with TRBJ1-3, with 9 nucleotides matching TRBD1. J gave up 3 bases and V 0 bases, and 4 bases lay outside the gene matches. This CDR3 has 16 amino acids. Germline V CDR1 and CDR2: SGHNT, YYREEE (reference sequence). The CDR3 loop reads CASSLGDRELGNTIYF. Here the CDR3 DNA reads TGTGCCAGCAGCTTGGGGGACAGGGAACTTGGAAACACCATATATTTT.

This sequence joins TRBV27 and TRBJ2-3; D uncertain. Per germline, CDR1 MNHEY and CDR2 SMNVEV (reference sequence). The CDR3 has 15 residues. V gave up 10 bases and J gave up 2 bases, with 19 bases separating them. This chain's CDR3 is CATQVRPYITDTQYF. The CDR3 nucleotides are TGTGCCACCCAGGTTAGGCCTTACATCACAGATACGCAGTATTTT.

The V call is TRBV4-1, the J call TRBJ2-6; TRBD1 aligns across 9 bases. The germline CDR1 and CDR2 sequences are MGHRA and YSYEKL. V was clipped by 3 bases and J by 0 bases; unmatched bases: 9. This CDR3 comprises 19 residues. Here the CDR3 DNA reads TGCGCCAGCAGCCATGAAAGGGGACAGGGTCGCTCTGGGGCCAACGTCCTGACTTTC. Translation: CASSHERGQGRSGANVLTF.

This chain uses TRBV9 with TRBJ2-7, with D maybe TRBD2 (5 bases). Germline values: CDR1 SGDLS, CDR2 YYNGEE. CDR3 length: 13 amino acids. V lost 4 bases and J 3 bases, leaving 11 bases between the germline ends. CDR3 DNA: TGTGCCAGCAGCCCCAGCGGCCACTACGAGCAGTACTTC. It yields the protein CASSPSGHYEQYF.

This chain links TRBV19 with TRBJ1-1; 8 nucleotides line up with TRBD1. The CDR3 extends over 13 amino acids. The trim removed 5 bases at V and 5 bases at J, leaving 4 bases unmatched. Germline V gene sequence: CDR1 LNHDA, CDR2 SQIVND (reference sequence). In DNA, the CDR3 is TGTGCCAGTAGTCAGGGGGCAAGGACTGAAGCTTTCTTT. This sequence encodes CASSQGARTEAFF.

This chain uses TRBV7-3 with TRBJ2-1, with 11 positions matching TRBD2. The junction had 17 bases not matched to a gene; V was cut back by 5 bases and J by 5 bases. Germline V gives CDR1 SGHTA, CDR2 FQGTGA. This CDR3 has 19 amino acids. CDR3 loop: CASSLREGDSGRANNEQFF. The CDR3 bases are TGTGCCAGCAGCCTACGGGAGGGGGATAGCGGGAGGGCGAACAATGAGCAGTTCTTC.

The rearrangement links TRBV25-1 to TRBJ2-7; 7 bases are a match to TRBD1. V shed 6 bases, J shed 0 bases, and the junction held 2 bases outside the gene matches. Germline V lookup: CDR1 MGHDK, CDR2 SYGVNS. There are 13 residues in the CDR3. CDR3 sequence: CASRGQTSYEQYF. The CDR3 DNA reads as TGTGCCAGCAGGGGACAGACCTCCTACGAGCAGTACTTC.

The chain recombines TRBV6-5 with TRBJ2-7; 7 nucleotides agree with TRBD1. Germline assignment: CDR1 MNHEY and CDR2 SVGAGI. The CDR3 runs to 14 residues. V lost 6 bases to trimming and J lost 6 bases; unmatched junction nucleotides: 11. CDR3: CASSWGQSPTEQYF. The CDR3 region has the DNA TGTGCCAGCAGCTGGGGACAGTCACCGACCGAGCAGTACTTC.

This sequence joins TRBV7-9 and TRBJ1-1; a weak D match, TRBD1 (6 bases). V was trimmed by 3 bases and J by 7 bases, leaving 15 bases between them. The CDR3 covers 14 residues. Germline assignment: CDR1 SEHNR and CDR2 FQNEAQ (reference sequence). CDR3 protein: CASSFRTADYEAFF. The CDR3 nucleotides are TGTGCCAGCAGCTTTCGGACAGCCGACTATGAAGCTTTCTTT.

The chain links TRBV7-2 to TRBJ2-7, with 9 bases that match TRBD2. Germline V gene data show CDR1 as SGHTA and CDR2 as FQGNSA. The CDR3 consists of 16 residues. V lost 5 bases, J lost 1 base, and 9 bases stayed unmatched. The CDR3 spells CASSIPTSGPSYEQYF. The DNA for the CDR3 is TGTGCCAGCAGCATCCCCACTAGCGGGCCGTCCTACGAGCAGTACTTC.

CDR3 nucleotide sequence: TGTGCCAGCAGCGCACCCACAGGGGGGCGTAGGCAGCCCCAGCATTTT. Translated, it gives CASSAPTGGRRQPQHF. The chain employs TRBV21-1 and TRBJ1-5; the table's D call, TRBD1, has no DNA check behind it. TRBV21-1 is tagged as a pseudogene. The CDR3 covers 16 residues.

J is TRBJ2-7 and V is TRBV7-8; 8 bases align to TRBD2. CDR1 SGHVS and CDR2 FQNEAQ come from the germline V gene. CDR3 length: 15 residues. Trimming took 4 bases from V and 3 from J; bases not matched to a gene: 8. This chain's CDR3 is CASSSQTSAFYEQYF. The CDR3 bases are TGTGCCAGCAGCTCCCAGACTAGCGCCTTCTACGAGCAGTACTTC.

This chain joins TRBV10-3 and TRBJ2-7; maybe TRBD2 (5 bases). This CDR3 has 14 residues. V was pared by 0 bases and J by 4 bases, with 10 bases between. Germline CDR1 reads ENHRY; CDR2 reads SYGVKD. For the CDR3, the DNA is TGTGCCATCAGTGAGTCAGGCCAGCGGTACGAGCAGTACTTC. Protein product: CAISESGQRYEQYF.

The V call is TRBV9, the J call TRBJ2-3; D is possibly TRBD2 (6 bases). Germline CDR1 reads SGDLS; CDR2 reads YYNGEE. V was shortened by 2 bases and J by 1 base, with 11 bases between the two germline ends. The CDR3 runs 15 residues. In nucleotides, the CDR3 is TGTGCCAGCAGCGTTGGTCCGGGGGGCACAGATACGCAGTATTTT. The encoded protein is CASSVGPGGTDTQYF.

The V call is TRBV19, the J call TRBJ2-2; D is unresolved. There are 12 residues in the CDR3. Trimming stripped 2 bases from V and 6 bases from J, with 4 bases between. Germline V gene lookup returns CDR1 LNHDA and CDR2 SQIVND (reference sequence). CDR3 sequence (DNA): TGTGCCAGTAGTATACTCCCCGGGGAGCTGTTTTTT. As protein: CASSILPGELFF.

The chain couples TRBV7-3 to TRBJ2-2, with 9 bases aligning to TRBD1. Germline CDR1 is SGHTA and CDR2 is FQGTGA. The CDR3 runs 15 residues. Trimming at V came to 2 bases and at J to 3 bases, leaving 1 base not matched to a gene. The CDR3 loop is CASSLGQGYTGELFF. CDR3 bases: TGTGCCAGCAGCTTAGGACAGGGGTACACCGGGGAGCTGTTTTTT.

The chain employs TRBV5-4 and TRBJ2-7; the D gene is possibly TRBD1 (6 bases). The CDR3 totals 14 residues. V was cut by 2 bases and J by 0 bases, with 9 bases left in between. The germline CDR1 and CDR2 sequences are SGHNT and YYREEE (reference sequence). CDR3 bases: TGTGCCAGCAGCTTATGGGACATCTCCTACGAGCAGTACTTC. This translates into CASSLWDISYEQYF.

This clone is a singleton in its sample. The chain uses TRBV29-1 and TRBJ2-1; D is undetermined. Between the trimmed V and J ends, which lost 2 bases and 3 bases, there was a span of 5 bases. The germline V gene has CDR1 SQVTM and CDR2 ANQGSEA. This CDR3 region has 12 residues. CDR3 in amino acids: CSVETDYNEQFF. The CDR3 bases are TGCAGCGTTGAAACTGACTACAATGAGCAGTTCTTC.

The CDR3 coding sequence is TGTGCCAGCAGCTTATTAGACTCCGGGACAGGGAAATTCTTT. Protein product: CASSLLDSGTGKFF. The chain has TRBV11-2 and TRBJ1-1, with 9 bases matching TRBD1. The V segment lost 2 bases and the J segment 14 bases; nucleotides outside the gene matches: 12. Germline V gene sequence: CDR1 SGHAT, CDR2 FQNNGV. There are 14 residues in the CDR3.